These 14 T cell receptor beta chains were sequenced from one sample in a study of cytomegalovirus exposure and HLA in healthy donors (TCRdb year 2017). The library was generated by the immunoSEQ multiplex PCR assay. The multiplex PCR relied on a mix of 60 forward primers for TCR Vbeta segments and 13 reverse primers for TCR Jbeta segments. As stored in TCRdb, this immuneACCESS dataset retains in-frame rearrangements with V and J assigned. A fraction of the clones does not appear; measured against another copy, unresolved V genes explain less than half of the discrepancy, and the remainder lacks a known reason. This sample lists around 200,000 clones; 82% were detected once. The biggest ten clones account for 2.5% to 3.5% of the sample. Specimen: PBMCs. Every receptor here comes from a woman aged 35 to 49 in good health and CMV-seronegative.

The gene calls are TRBV28 and TRBJ1-2; unclear D gene. From germline, CDR1 is MDHEN and CDR2 SYDVKM. V was shortened by 2 bases and J by 7 bases, with 8 bases between the two germline ends. The CDR3 contains 12 residues. The CDR3 nucleotides read TGTGCCAGCAGTTTAAGTACAAGTGGCTACACCTTC. Translation gives CASSLSTSGYTF.

In nucleotides, the CDR3 is TGTGCCAGCAGTGACCTGACAGGACCTATCTATGGCTACACCTTC. Residues: CASSDLTGPIYGYTF. V is TRBV25-1 and J is TRBJ1-2; a weak D match, TRBD1 (6 bases). The CDR3 loop spans 15 amino acids. V was pared by 3 bases and J by 4 bases, with 15 bases between. Germline loops: CDR1 MGHDK, CDR2 SYGVNS.

This clone was seen only a few times. This chain connects TRBV18 to TRBJ2-5; 11 bases are shared with TRBD2. The CDR3 spans 14 residues. CDR1 is KGHSH, CDR2 LQKENI, per germline. V lost 6 bases, J lost 5 bases, and 5 bases stayed unmatched. DNA for the CDR3: TGTGCCAGCTCGGACTCTAGCGGGGGGGAGACCCAGTACTTC. Amino acid sequence: CASSDSSGGETQYF.

CDR3 in amino acids: CASSPSVYGEKLFF. The CDR3 nucleotides read TGTGCCAGCTCACCTTCCGTTTATGGCGAAAAACTGTTTTTT. This chain links TRBV18 with TRBJ1-4, with D hard to call. The V gene lost 3 bases and the J gene lost 8 bases, with 13 bases spanning the gap. This CDR3 contains 14 residues. Germline V gene lookup returns CDR1 KGHSH and CDR2 LQKENI.

This sequence joins TRBV5-8 and TRBJ2-1; the match to TRBD2 covers 12 bases. In germline, CDR1 is SGHTS, CDR2 YDEGEE. The CDR3 is made up of 16 amino acids. J gave up 8 bases and V 0 bases, and 6 bases lay outside the gene matches. The CDR3 here is CASSLGLTSGSDEQFF. In DNA form, the CDR3 reads TGTGCCAGCAGCTTGGGTTTGACTAGCGGGAGTGATGAGCAGTTCTTC.

This clone occurred once. This chain connects TRBV28 to TRBJ1-3, with D tentatively TRBD1 (6 bases). Between the trimmed V and J ends, which lost 7 bases and 5 bases, there was a span of 18 bases. The CDR3 extends over 15 amino acids. Germline lookup yields CDR1 MDHEN and CDR2 SYDVKM. Here the CDR3 reads CASTPSPGQRNTIYF. The DNA for the CDR3 is TGTGCCAGCACCCCCTCCCCCGGACAGAGAAACACCATATATTTT.

The chain couples TRBV27 to TRBJ2-6; D is unresolved. The germline V gene encodes CDR1 MNHEY and CDR2 SMNVEV (reference sequence). V lost 4 bases, J lost 0 bases, and 16 bases lay in between. The CDR3 length is 18 residues. The CDR3 region is CASSSYSTWSSGANVLTF. The CDR3 DNA reads as TGTGCCAGCAGTTCGTATAGCACTTGGAGCTCTGGGGCCAACGTCCTGACTTTC.

In its sample, this clone was seen once. The V gene is TRBV6-5, the J gene TRBJ2-2; the match to TRBD1 covers 10 bases. This CDR3 is 14 amino acids long. CDR1 is MNHEY, CDR2 SVGAGI, per germline. V was clipped by 6 bases and J by 7 bases; unmatched bases: 5. The CDR3 bases are TGTGCCAGCAGCCCGACAGGGGGCATCGGGGAGCTGTTTTTT. Translation: CASSPTGGIGELFF.

V is TRBV2 and J is TRBJ2-7, with 12 bases lining up with TRBD2. Looked up from germline, CDR1 is SNHLY and CDR2 is FYNNEI. The CDR3 spans 17 residues. Trimming took 4 bases from V and 6 from J; bases not matched to a gene: 13. This CDR3 reads CASSGGVLAGGPAEQYF. CDR3 DNA: TGTGCCAGCAGTGGGGGGGTGCTAGCGGGAGGGCCGGCCGAGCAGTACTTC.

The table lists this clone with a count of one. The chain combines TRBV11-3 with TRBJ2-1; TRBD2 matches 11 bases. Per germline, CDR1 SGHNT and CDR2 YENEEA. The ends lost 3 bases at V and 6 bases at J; junction bases unmatched: 4. This CDR3 is built from 15 residues. This CDR3 is CASSLTSGMSNEQFF. The CDR3 DNA reads as TGTGCCAGCAGCTTGACTAGCGGGATGAGCAATGAGCAGTTCTTC.

This clone was seen a handful of times. The chain couples TRBV19 to TRBJ2-3; 7 nucleotides agree with TRBD2. The trim removed 3 bases at V and 4 bases at J, leaving 7 bases unmatched. The CDR3 contains 15 residues. Per the germline V gene, CDR1 is LNHDA and CDR2 is SQIVND (reference sequence). CDR3 loop: CASSIGGRAPDTQYF. CDR3 nucleotides: TGTGCCAGTAGTATCGGGGGGAGGGCCCCAGATACGCAGTATTTT.

V is TRBV5-6 and J is TRBJ2-7, with D possibly being TRBD1 (6 bases). CDR3 length: 12 amino acids. V lost 3 bases and J lost 4, with 8 bases in between. Germline V gene sequence: CDR1 SGHDT, CDR2 YYEEEE. CDR3 coding DNA: TGTGCCAGCAGCTCCGGGACATACGAGCAGTACTTC. It translates to CASSSGTYEQYF.

The chain couples TRBV7-2 to TRBJ2-6; D not certain. The CDR3 covers 15 residues. Trimming took 2 bases from V and 0 from J, leaving 5 bases between them. Per the germline V gene, CDR1 is SGHTA and CDR2 is FQGNSA. The CDR3 sequence: CASSLPDSGANVLTF. The DNA for the CDR3 is TGTGCCAGCAGCTTACCAGACTCTGGGGCCAACGTCCTGACTTTC.

The V call is TRBV4-2, the J call TRBJ2-2, with D possibly being TRBD2 (5 bases). The V and J ends lost 3 bases and 1 base respectively, with 12 bases between them. The CDR3 loop spans 16 amino acids. Germline loops: CDR1 LGHNA, CDR2 YNFKEQ. In nucleotides, the CDR3 is TGTGCCAGCAGCCACATAAGCGGAGAGAACACCGGGGAGCTGTTTTTT. It yields the protein CASSHISGENTGELFF.